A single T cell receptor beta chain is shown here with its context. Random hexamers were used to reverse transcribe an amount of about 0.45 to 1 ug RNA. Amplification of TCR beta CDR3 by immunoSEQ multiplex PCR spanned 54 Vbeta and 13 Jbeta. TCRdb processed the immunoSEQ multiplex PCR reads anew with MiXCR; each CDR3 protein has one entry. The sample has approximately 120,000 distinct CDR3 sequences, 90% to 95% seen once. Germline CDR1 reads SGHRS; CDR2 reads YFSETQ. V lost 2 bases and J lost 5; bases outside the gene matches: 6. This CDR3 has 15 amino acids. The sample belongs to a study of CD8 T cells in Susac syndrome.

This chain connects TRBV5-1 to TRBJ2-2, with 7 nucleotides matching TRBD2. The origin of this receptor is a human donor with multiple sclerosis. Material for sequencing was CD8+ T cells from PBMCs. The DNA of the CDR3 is TGCGCCAGCAGCTTAGCTTCTAGCGGTACCGGGGAGCTGTTTTTT. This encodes CASSLASSGTGELFF.